The present T cell receptor (beta chain) was sequenced within a study of beta chain features in type 1 diabetes. Study-level findings and limits: Researchers cautioned that cDNA sequencing could over-represent cells with high TCR expression.

On this clone itself: Its antigen is undetermined.

Expressed TCRB transcripts were sequenced because the isolated RNA had all been reverse transcribed beforehand. The data were produced by immunoSEQ multiplex PCR, yet TCRdb's version contains in-frame clones alone and is incomplete. The sample holds approximately 340,000 clones, more than 12% seen once. The ends were cut back, 0 bases at V and 3 bases at J, with 9 bases in the middle. This CDR3 has 15 amino acids. The germline V gene encodes CDR1 SGHKS and CDR2 YYEKEE (reference sequence). Sequencing was carried out using naive CD4+ T cells from blood. The receptor's source is a woman aged 18-29 years in good health. The genes are TRBV5-5 and TRBJ1-4; D is perhaps TRBD1 (6 bases). Here the CDR3 reads CASSLVGTSNEKLFF. In DNA, the CDR3 is TGTGCCAGCAGCTTGGTGGGGACATCTAATGAAAAACTGTTTTTT.